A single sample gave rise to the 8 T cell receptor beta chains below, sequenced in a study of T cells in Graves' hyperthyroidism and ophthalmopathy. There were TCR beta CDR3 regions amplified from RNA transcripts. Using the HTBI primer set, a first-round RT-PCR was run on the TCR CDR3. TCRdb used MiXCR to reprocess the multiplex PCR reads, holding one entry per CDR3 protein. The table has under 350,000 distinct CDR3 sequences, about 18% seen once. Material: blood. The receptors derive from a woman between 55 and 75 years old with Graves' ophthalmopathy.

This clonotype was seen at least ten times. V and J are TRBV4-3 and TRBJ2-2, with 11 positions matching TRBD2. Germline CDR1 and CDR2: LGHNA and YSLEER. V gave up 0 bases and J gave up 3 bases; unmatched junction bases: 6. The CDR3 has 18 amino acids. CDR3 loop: CASSQDMLAGGYTGELFF. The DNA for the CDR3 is TGCGCCAGCAGCCAAGATATGCTAGCGGGAGGATACACCGGGGAGCTGTTTTTT.

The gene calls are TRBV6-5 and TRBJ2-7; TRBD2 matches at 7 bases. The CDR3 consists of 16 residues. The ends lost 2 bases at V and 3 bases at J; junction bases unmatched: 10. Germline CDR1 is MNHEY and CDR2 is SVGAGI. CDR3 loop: CASSYGRAGKDYEQYF. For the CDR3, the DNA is TGTGCCAGCAGTTACGGGAGGGCAGGGAAAGACTACGAGCAGTACTTC.

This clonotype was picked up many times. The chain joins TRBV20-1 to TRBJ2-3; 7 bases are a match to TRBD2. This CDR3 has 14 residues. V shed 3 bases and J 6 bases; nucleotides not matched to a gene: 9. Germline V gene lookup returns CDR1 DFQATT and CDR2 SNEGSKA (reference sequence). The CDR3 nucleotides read TGCAGTGCTAGGCCCCTAGCGGCTTCGGATACGCAGTATTTT. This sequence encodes CSARPLAASDTQYF.

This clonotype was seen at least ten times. This CDR3 reads CASSLSGPGTSGWITGELFF. CDR3 coding DNA: TGTGCCAGCAGTTTATCTGGGCCCGGGACTAGCGGGTGGATCACCGGGGAGCTGTTTTTT. The gene calls are TRBV27 and TRBJ2-2, with 12 bases lining up with TRBD2. There are 20 residues in the CDR3. The J segment lost 4 bases and the V segment lost 0 bases, leaving 12 bases of the junction unmatched. Germline V gives CDR1 MNHEY, CDR2 SMNVEV (reference sequence).

The CDR3 sequence: CSARSPSGSADTQYF. The DNA of the CDR3 is TGCAGTGCTAGATCCCCTAGCGGGAGTGCAGATACGCAGTATTTT. V and J are TRBV20-1 and TRBJ2-3; 10 bases are a match to TRBD2. V was clipped by 2 bases and J by 4 bases; unmatched bases: 6. Germline V gene lookup returns CDR1 DFQATT and CDR2 SNEGSKA (reference sequence). This CDR3 comprises 15 residues.

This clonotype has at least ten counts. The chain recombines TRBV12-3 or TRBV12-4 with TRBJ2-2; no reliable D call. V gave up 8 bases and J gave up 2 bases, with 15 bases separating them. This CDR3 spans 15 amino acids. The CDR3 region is CASHPFSGNTGELFF. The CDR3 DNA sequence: TGTGCCAGCCACCCCTTCTCGGGTAACACCGGGGAGCTGTTTTTT.

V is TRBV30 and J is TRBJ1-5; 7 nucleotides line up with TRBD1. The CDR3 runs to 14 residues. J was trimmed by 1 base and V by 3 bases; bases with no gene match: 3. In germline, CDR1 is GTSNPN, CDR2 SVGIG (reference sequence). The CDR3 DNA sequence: TGTGCCTGGAGCCCAGGGGGGAGCAATCAGCCCCAGCATTTT. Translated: CAWSPGGSNQPQHF.

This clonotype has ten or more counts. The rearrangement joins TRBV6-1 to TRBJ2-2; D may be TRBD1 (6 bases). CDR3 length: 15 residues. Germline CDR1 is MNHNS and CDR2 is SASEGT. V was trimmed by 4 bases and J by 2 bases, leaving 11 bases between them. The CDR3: CASSGRGLNTGELFF. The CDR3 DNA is TGTGCCAGCAGTGGCAGGGGTCTCAACACCGGGGAGCTGTTTTTT.